Listed below are T cell receptor beta chains from one sample, sequenced in a study of T cells in tuberculosis. Libraries were prepared by immunoSEQ multiplex PCR; TCRdb keeps only in-frame clonotypes and omits some of them. The table includes about 49,000 clones, over 90% detected once. Sequenced here: PBMCs, sampled at tuberculosis diagnosis. The receptor source for this set is an adult with tuberculosis. Both conserved end residues are part of each CDR3.

TRBV7-2	TRBJ2-5	CASSLQYQETQYF
TRBV9	TRBJ1-1	CASSVGTGDKAFF
TRBV29-1	TRBJ2-3	CSVEDPVAYDTQYF
TRBV18	TRBJ2-5	CASSRGGQETQYF
TRBV6-5	TRBJ2-1	CASITGNEQFF
TRBV7-7	TRBJ1-3	CASSRDNGNTIYF
TRBV10-3	TRBJ1-1	CAISLGGPNTEAFF
TRBV7-3	TRBJ2-1	CASSLGTSGSSYNEQFF
TRBV6-5	TRBJ2-2	CASSPRTGYTGELFF
TRBV5-4	TRBJ2-3	CASSRARESSTYF
TRBV7-2	TRBJ2-3	CASSSDLAGGVEMQYF
TRBV28	TRBJ2-7	CASSLWGGSYEQYF
TRBV4-3	TRBJ1-5	CASSQDRQGNQPQHF
TRBV6-6	TRBJ2-7	CASSFRTGTYEQYF
TRBV30	TRBJ2-2	CAWSLRVRASGSHGELFF
TRBV27	TRBJ2-3	CASSLTSGRSLTDTQYF
TRBV7-2	TRBJ2-1	CASSLTSGRNNEQFF
TRBV28	TRBJ2-7	CASSGRQGSYEQYF
TRBV2	TRBJ2-1	CASIGTPGLVPPNEQFF
TRBV7-2	TRBJ1-3	CASSHTPLQLRAATIYF
TRBV7-3	TRBJ2-7	CASSLGRGGSYEQYF
TRBV7-9	TRBJ2-7	CASSLAAGTATYEQYF
TRBV15	TRBJ2-3	CATSRALVGVKDTQYF
TRBV19	TRBJ2-7	CASSMTGGSSYEQYF
TRBV19	TRBJ1-1	CASSGGAHMNTEAFF
TRBV5-1	TRBJ2-2	CASSWGQADTGELFF
TRBV7-7	TRBJ2-1	CASSLGLAGTRYNEQFF
TRBV7-2	TRBJ2-4	CASSFVHISGSVKNIQYF
TRBV19	TRBJ1-2	CASGAEQGVDGYTF
TRBV4-3	TRBJ1-4	CASSHQGTEKLFF
TRBV28	TRBJ1-6	CASKPGQVGSPLHF
TRBV9	TRBJ1-1	CASSPAGTGTGTEAFF
TRBV28	TRBJ1-2	CASMRVSSGYTF
TRBV30	TRBJ2-4	CAWSIQGTKNIQYF
TRBV15	TRBJ2-5	CATSGGLAGVQETQYF
TRBV6-6	TRBJ2-2	CASRRMAGELFF
TRBV14	TRBJ2-1	CASSLNQYNEQFF
TRBV30	TRBJ2-7	CASQGGHEQYF
TRBV29-1	TRBJ2-3	CSVAVSGADTQYF
TRBV15	TRBJ2-7	CATSRGAQTGPLVEQYF
TRBV6-5	TRBJ2-1	CASSYRGLEQFF
TRBV6-1	TRBJ1-6	CASKSDTVNSPLHF
TRBV6-1	TRBJ2-7	CASSKTGAYEQYF
TRBV4-1	TRBJ2-4	CASSHPDLGAAKNIQYF
TRBV5-1	TRBJ1-6	CASSHRTGFDSPLHF
TRBV29-1	TRBJ1-1	CSVEIGATEAFF
TRBV7-2	TRBJ2-5	CASSLGRSGWRGETQYF
TRBV20-1	TRBJ2-7	CSARVAHEQYF